This T cell receptor (beta chain) was recovered during a study of T cell responses to AZD1222 COVID-19 vaccine. The germline gives CDR1 SGHRS, CDR2 YFSETQ. This CDR3 spans 15 amino acids. The V end lost 0 bases, the J end lost 5 bases, and 12 bases lay between the germline ends. TCRdb's table, derived via immunoSEQ multiplex PCR, lists solely in-frame clones and lacks some. The data hold around 160,000 clones, with roughly 90% observed a single time. Material: peripheral blood, obtained on day 0 of AZD1222 vaccination. This sequence was found in an adult in good health. The chain links TRBV5-1 to TRBJ2-1; TRBD2 might be the D (5 bases). The CDR3: CASSLAGYINNEQFF. The DNA of the CDR3 is TGCGCCAGCAGCTTGGCGGGATATATCAACAATGAGCAGTTCTTC.